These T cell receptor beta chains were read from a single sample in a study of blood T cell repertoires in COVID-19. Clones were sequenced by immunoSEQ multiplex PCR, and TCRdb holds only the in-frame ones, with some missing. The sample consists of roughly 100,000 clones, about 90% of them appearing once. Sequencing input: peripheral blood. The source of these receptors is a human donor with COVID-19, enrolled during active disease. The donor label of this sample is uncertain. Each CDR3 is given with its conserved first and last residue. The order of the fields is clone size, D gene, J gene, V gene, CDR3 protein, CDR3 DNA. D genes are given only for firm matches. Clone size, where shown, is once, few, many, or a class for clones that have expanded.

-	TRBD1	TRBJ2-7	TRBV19	CASSISTTGGEQYF	TGTGCCAGTAGTATCTCGACGACAGGGGGCGAGCAGTACTTC
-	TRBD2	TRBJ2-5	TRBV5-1	CASSAGAGGLTETQYF	TGCGCCAGCAGCGCTGGGGCGGGGGGGCTGACCGAGACCCAGTACTTC
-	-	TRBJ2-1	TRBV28	CASTFSFLGNEQFF	TGTGCCAGCACCTTCTCCTTCCTAGGCAATGAGCAGTTCTTC
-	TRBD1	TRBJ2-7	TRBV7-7	CASSRGQGDEQYF	TGTGCTAGCAGCAGAGGACAGGGTGACGAGCAGTACTTC
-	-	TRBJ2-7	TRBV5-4	CASSFSQGNYEQYF	TGTGCCAGCAGCTTCTCCCAGGGAAACTACGAGCAGTACTTC
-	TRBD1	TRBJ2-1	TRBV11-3	CASSIHRDRGPNGSYNEQFF	TGTGCCAGCAGCATTCACCGGGACAGGGGGCCAAATGGCTCCTACAATGAGCAGTTCTTC
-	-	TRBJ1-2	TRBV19	CASSVARVPYYGYTF	TGTGCCAGTAGTGTGGCGAGGGTACCCTACTATGGCTACACCTTC
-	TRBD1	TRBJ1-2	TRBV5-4	CASSPMTGLNYGYTF	TGTGCCAGCAGCCCAATGACAGGGCTTAACTATGGCTACACCTTC
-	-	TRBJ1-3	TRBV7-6	CASSLGQPSGNTIYF	TGTGCCAGCAGCCTGGGACAACCCTCTGGAAACACCATATATTTT
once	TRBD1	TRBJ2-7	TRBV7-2	CASSVGQDVYEQYF	TGTGCCAGCAGCGTTGGACAGGACGTCTACGAGCAGTACTTC
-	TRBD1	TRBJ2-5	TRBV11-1	CASSLTGRGQETQYF	TGTGCCAGCAGCTTAACGGGCAGGGGGCAAGAGACCCAGTACTTC
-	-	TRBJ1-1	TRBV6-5	CASCQRGLNTEAFF	TGTGCCAGCTGTCAGAGGGGACTTAACACTGAAGCTTTCTTT
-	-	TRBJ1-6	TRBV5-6	CASSFAKGSSYNSPLHF	TGTGCCAGCAGCTTTGCTAAAGGGAGCTCCTATAATTCACCCCTCCACTTT